This TCR beta chain was found in a study of early T cells in non-severe SARS-CoV-2 infection. Overall study: With bulk RNA from unsorted whole blood as input, sequencing yielded unpaired chains.

Unique molecular identifiers (one per individual cDNA molecule) were attached. TCRdb re-derived calls from the 5' RACE reads in MiXCR, one entry per CDR3 protein. Of approximately 70,000 distinct CDR3 sequences listed, over 9% are singletons. V was shortened by 4 bases and J by 0 bases, with 15 bases between the two germline ends. CDR3 length: 16 amino acids. Germline CDR1 and CDR2: SGHDT and YYEEEE. General study points: The matching step, a VDJdb search, favored anti-spike CD8 responses and missed private and CD4 specificities.

This clonotype was recorded a few times. The antigen is not known. The TCR was taken from an adult who was a healthcare worker with PCR-confirmed SARS-CoV-2 infection or an uninfected control (not recorded which). The rearrangement links TRBV5-6 to TRBJ2-3, with a possible D match to TRBD1 (6 bases). The specimen was whole blood, collected at baseline. CDR3: CASSLLTGPSTDTQYF. The CDR3 DNA follows: TGTGCCAGCAGCCTTTTGACAGGTCCTAGCACAGATACGCAGTATTTT.